These 10 T cell receptor beta chains came from one sample sequenced in a study of T-cell memory formation after mild COVID-19. TCRdb re-analysed the 5' RACE reads in MiXCR, keeping a single row per CDR3 protein. The data hold roughly 130,000 distinct CDR3 sequences, with about a sixth observed a single time. The sample consisted of PBMCs or a T cell subset sorted from them (not recorded which). These receptors were obtained from a man in his late teens or twenties who had mild COVID-19 (a few samples of this study predate the infection). Cell type and time point are not known.

This clonotype has only a few counts. The chain joins TRBV7-8 to TRBJ1-2; D call uncertain. The CDR3 runs 15 residues. Germline loops: CDR1 SGHVS, CDR2 FQNEAQ. V lost 2 bases to trimming and J lost 3 bases, with 13 bases between them. The CDR3 DNA follows: TGTGCCAGCAGCTTAACTCGGATGGGTGACTATGGCTACACCTTC. It is translated as CASSLTRMGDYGYTF. The full variable domain, in which reference TRBV7-8 and TRBJ1-2 provide the parts outside the CDR3, is GAGVSQSPRYKVAKRGQDVALRCDPISGHVSLFWYQQALGQGPEFLTYFQNEAQLDKSGLPSDRFFAERPEGSVSTLKIQRTQQEDSAVYLCASSLTRMGDYGYTFGSGTRLTVV.

This clonotype was found a few times. The chain is built from TRBV5-8 and TRBJ2-3; D unclear. Trimming pared 3 bases from V and 1 base from J, leaving 9 bases between. CDR1 is SGHTS, CDR2 YDEGEE, per germline. The CDR3 covers 14 residues. CDR3 protein: CASSWKTRTDTQYF. CDR3 DNA: TGTGCCAGCAGCTGGAAGACTCGCACAGATACGCAGTATTTT. The full variable domain, completed using reference TRBV5-8 and TRBJ2-3, is EAGVTQSPTHLIKTRGQQATLRCSPISGHTSVYWYQQALGLGLQFLLWYDEGEERNRGNFPPRFSGRQFPNYSSELNVNALELEDSALYLCASSWKTRTDTQYFGPGTRLTVL.

V usage is TRBV4-3 and J usage is TRBJ1-2, with D perhaps matching TRBD1 (6 bases). The CDR3 contains 14 residues. The germline V gene has CDR1 LGHNA and CDR2 YSLEER. The germline V and J ends were trimmed by 1 base and 3 bases, with 9 bases remaining between them. For the CDR3, the DNA is TGCGCCAGCAGCCAAGCAAGGGGGGACTATGGCTACACCTTC. This gives the protein CASSQARGDYGYTF.

The V gene is TRBV6-5, the J gene TRBJ1-3, with D perhaps matching TRBD1 (6 bases). Germline V lookup: CDR1 MNHEY, CDR2 SVGAGI. Trimming cost V 0 bases and J 5 bases, with 20 bases left between them. This CDR3 region has 18 residues. CDR3 sequence reads: CASSYSGVQGVSRNTIYF. In DNA form, the CDR3 reads TGTGCCAGCAGTTACTCGGGGGTACAGGGAGTCTCGAGAAACACCATATATTTT.

This clonotype turned up a few times. J is TRBJ2-7 and V is TRBV5-1, with TRBD1 as a possible D gene (6 bases). Germline values: CDR1 SGHRS, CDR2 YFSETQ. V lost 6 bases to trimming and J lost 0 bases, with 10 bases between them. CDR3 length equals 13 residues. CDR3 sequence (DNA): TGCGCCAGCAAGCCGACAGGCTCCTACGAGCAGTACTTC. Its protein product is CASKPTGSYEQYF.

This clonotype came up many times. This rearrangement joins TRBV5-1 to TRBJ1-2; D unclear. CDR3 size: 13 residues. From germline, CDR1 is SGHRS and CDR2 YFSETQ. The ends were cut back, 4 bases at V and 2 bases at J, with 9 bases in the middle. The CDR3 loop reads CASSPPGNYGYTF. The CDR3 DNA reads TGCGCCAGCAGCCCCCCAGGCAACTATGGCTACACCTTC.

This clonotype was found a few times. The chain couples TRBV4-2 to TRBJ1-4, with 10 bases that match TRBD1. Germline assignment: CDR1 LGHNA and CDR2 YNFKEQ. The CDR3 is made up of 16 amino acids. Trimming cost V 3 bases and J 4 bases; bases outside gene matches: 5. This CDR3 is CASSHGQGGVNEKLFF. In DNA form, the CDR3 reads TGTGCCAGCAGCCACGGACAGGGGGGGGTTAATGAAAAACTGTTTTTT.

V is TRBV4-2 and J is TRBJ2-6; 12 bases match TRBD2. The CDR3 consists of 17 residues. Germline V CDR1 and CDR2: LGHNA, YNFKEQ. The V and J ends lost 8 bases and 0 bases, in that order; junction bases with no gene match: 5. The CDR3, as DNA: TGTGCCAGCCTTGGACTAGCGGGGTTCTCTGGGGCCAACGTCCTGACTTTC. Protein: CASLGLAGFSGANVLTF.

The chain links TRBV9 to TRBJ2-1; tentative D call: TRBD1 (5 bases). The CDR3 runs to 15 residues. The germline gives CDR1 SGDLS, CDR2 YYNGEE. V was trimmed by 0 bases and J by 1 base, leaving 8 bases between them. The CDR3 DNA reads as TGTGCCAGCAGCGTAGCTGACAGTTCCTACAATGAGCAGTTCTTC. Translated, it gives CASSVADSSYNEQFF.

This clonotype was seen a handful of times. This chain connects TRBV27 to TRBJ2-7, with TRBD2 matching 7 bases. Trimming at V came to 5 bases and at J to 5 bases, leaving 3 bases not matched to a gene. CDR1 and CDR2 (germline): MNHEY, SMNVEV (reference sequence). The CDR3 loop spans 12 amino acids. In nucleotides, the CDR3 is TGTGCCAGCAGTCTCCGGGGGGACGAGCAGTACTTC. Its protein is CASSLRGDEQYF.